This entry is about one TCR beta chain. The method was immunoSEQ multiplex PCR; TCRdb's version includes in-frame clones alone and lacks a portion of them. The sample carries a few hundred thousand clones, approximately 90% recorded once. The data were taken from a study of blood T cell repertoires in COVID-19. This CDR3 region has 16 residues. Trimming cost V 2 bases and J 6 bases; bases outside gene matches: 8. Germline CDR1 is SGHTA and CDR2 is FQGNSA. Which cohort a participant joined came from the clinical history participants gave. The specimen was PBMCs or T cells enriched from blood (not recorded which). The source of this sequence is a young woman who had recovered from COVID-19. The chain uses TRBV7-2 and TRBJ2-7, with 12 bases that match TRBD1. The CDR3 loop reads CASSLFQGDRGREQYF. The CDR3 nucleotides read TGTGCCAGCAGCTTATTCCAGGGGGACAGGGGGCGCGAGCAGTACTTC.